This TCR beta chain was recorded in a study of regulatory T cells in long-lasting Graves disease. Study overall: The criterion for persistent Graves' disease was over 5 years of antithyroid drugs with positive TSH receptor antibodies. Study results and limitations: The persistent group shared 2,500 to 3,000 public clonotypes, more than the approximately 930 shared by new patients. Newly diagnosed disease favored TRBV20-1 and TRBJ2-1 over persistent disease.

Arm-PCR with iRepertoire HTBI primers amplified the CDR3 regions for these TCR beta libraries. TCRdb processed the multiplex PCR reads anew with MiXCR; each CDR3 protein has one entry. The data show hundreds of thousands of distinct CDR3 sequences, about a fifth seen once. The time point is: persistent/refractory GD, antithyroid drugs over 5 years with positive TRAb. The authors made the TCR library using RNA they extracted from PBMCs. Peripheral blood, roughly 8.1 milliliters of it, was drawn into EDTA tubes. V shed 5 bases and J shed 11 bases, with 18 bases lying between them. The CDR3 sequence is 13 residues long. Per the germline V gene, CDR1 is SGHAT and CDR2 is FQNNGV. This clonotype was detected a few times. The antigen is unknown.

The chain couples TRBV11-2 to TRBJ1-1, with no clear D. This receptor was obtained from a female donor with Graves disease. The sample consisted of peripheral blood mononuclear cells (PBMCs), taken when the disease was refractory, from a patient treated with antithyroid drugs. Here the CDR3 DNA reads TGTGCCAGCAGCCCCAGAGGTGGCGGCATCGCTTTCTTT. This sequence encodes CASSPRGGGIAFF.